The 29 T cell receptor beta chains reported below all come from one sample, sequenced in a study of T-cell reconstitution after alpha-beta-depleted transplantation in children. Preparation of the TCRbeta library was carried out with unique molecular identifiers. From the PCR reads, TCRdb called clonotypes with MiXCR, one entry per CDR3 protein. Among 350,000 to 500,000 distinct CDR3 sequences listed, 43% were seen once. Material: PBMCs, obtained before TCRalphabeta/CD19-depleted stem cell transplant. The source of these receptors is a girl aged 2-10 years with aplastic anemia, due to receive a stem cell transplant.

The sample holds many counts of this clonotype. The rearrangement uses TRBV12-3 or TRBV12-4 and TRBJ2-5; TRBD2 aligns across 10 bases. V dropped 8 bases and J dropped 5; count of bases not matched to a gene: 11. The CDR3 consists of 15 residues. Here the CDR3 DNA reads TGTGCCAGCGTTCCAGCGGGAGGGCCTAGGGAGACCCAGTACTTC. Its translation: CASVPAGGPRETQYF.

V and J are TRBV13 and TRBJ2-1; TRBD1 agrees at 10 bases. Germline lookup yields CDR1 PRHDT and CDR2 FYEKMQ (reference sequence). This CDR3 is built from 15 residues. V lost 9 bases and J lost 5; bases outside the gene matches: 10. The CDR3 region has the DNA TGTGCCAGTGACTCCGGGACAGGGGCCGACAATGAGCAGTTCTTC. Translation gives CASDSGTGADNEQFF.

This clonotype showed up just once. The chain links TRBV7-2 to TRBJ1-1; a weak D match, TRBD1 (5 bases). The CDR3 is 14 residues long. V gave up 4 bases and J gave up 0 bases, with 9 bases separating them. CDR1 and CDR2 (germline): SGHTA, FQGNSA. The CDR3 here is CASSSWGLNTEAFF. CDR3 nucleotide sequence: TGTGCCAGCAGCTCGTGGGGGTTGAACACTGAAGCTTTCTTT.

The rearrangement joins TRBV5-1 to TRBJ2-7; tentatively, D is TRBD2 (8 bases). Trimming stripped 5 bases from V and 3 bases from J, with 15 bases between. CDR1 is SGHRS and CDR2 is YFSETQ in the germline V gene. The CDR3 is made up of 14 amino acids. The chain's CDR3 is CASSREGADYEQYF. CDR3 in DNA: TGCGCCAGCAGTCGGGAGGGGGCCGACTACGAGCAGTACTTC.

The V gene is TRBV10-3, the J gene TRBJ2-3; maybe TRBD2 (5 bases). Germline-derived CDR1 and CDR2 are ENHRY and SYGVKD. The CDR3 covers 14 residues. Trimming left V 0 bases short and J 2 bases short, with 6 bases between. In DNA, the CDR3 is TGTGCCATCAGTGAGTCGGAGGTCACAGATACGCAGTATTTT. Translation: CAISESEVTDTQYF.

In its sample, this clonotype was seen many times. The chain joins TRBV9 to TRBJ2-3; D unresolved. Germline CDR1 is SGDLS and CDR2 is YYNGEE. This CDR3 comprises 13 residues. V lost 3 bases to trimming and J lost 2 bases, with 7 bases between them. Written as DNA, the CDR3 is TGTGCCAGCAGCGAGGCCCCCACAGATACGCAGTATTTT. Its translation is CASSEAPTDTQYF.

V and J are TRBV10-3 and TRBJ2-7; D not certain. Trimming left V 8 bases short and J 5 bases short, with 10 bases between. The germline V gene encodes CDR1 ENHRY and CDR2 SYGVKD. The CDR3 length is 11 residues. The CDR3 region is CAIGIFNEQYF. The CDR3 region has the DNA TGTGCCATCGGGATTTTTAACGAGCAGTACTTC.

V and J are TRBV29-1 and TRBJ2-1; D not certain. The germline V and J ends were trimmed by 5 bases and 5 bases, with 13 bases remaining between them. The germline CDR1 and CDR2 sequences are SQVTM and ANQGSEA. This CDR3 is 13 amino acids long. CDR3 bases: TGCAGCGTTTTTCTAAGGCTACACAATGAGCAGTTCTTC. Protein product: CSVFLRLHNEQFF.

J is TRBJ2-1 and V is TRBV6-4; 8 bases are shared with TRBD2. CDR1 MRHNA and CDR2 SNTAGT come from the germline V gene. The CDR3 is 13 amino acids. The V gene end was trimmed by 6 bases and the J gene end by 10 bases; junction bases not matched to a gene: 8. CDR3 in DNA: TGTGCCAGCAGCAGGACTAGCTGGAGGGAGCAGTTCTTC. Encoded protein: CASSRTSWREQFF.

This clonotype showed up many times. This chain links TRBV29-1 with TRBJ2-1; TRBD2 agrees at 11 bases. Germline loops: CDR1 SQVTM, CDR2 ANQGSEA. This CDR3 spans 15 amino acids. Trimming took 7 bases from V and 4 from J; bases not matched to a gene: 9. The CDR3 protein is CSAGPGLADYNEQFF. The CDR3 bases are TGCAGCGCCGGACCGGGACTAGCGGATTACAATGAGCAGTTCTTC.

This rearrangement joins TRBV20-1 to TRBJ1-6, with D tentatively TRBD1 (6 bases). The CDR3 runs 14 residues. Trimming left V 3 bases short and J 6 bases short, with 12 bases between. Per the germline V gene, CDR1 is DFQATT and CDR2 is SNEGSKA (reference sequence). The DNA for the CDR3 is TGCAGTGCTAGGGAAACAGGGCGTAATTCACCCCTCCACTTT. This encodes CSARETGRNSPLHF.

This clonotype showed up many times. The chain couples TRBV5-1 to TRBJ1-1; 8 positions agree with TRBD1. Germline CDR1 SGHRS, CDR2 YFSETQ. V lost 4 bases to trimming and J lost 1 base; unmatched junction nucleotides: 9. This CDR3 comprises 16 residues. CDR3 loop: CASSTRTGRENTEAFF. In DNA, the CDR3 is TGCGCCAGCAGCACCAGGACAGGGAGGGAGAACACTGAAGCTTTCTTT.

The J gene is TRBJ2-3, the V gene TRBV7-8; tentative D call: TRBD2 (7 bases). V was clipped by 5 bases and J by 6 bases, with 18 bases between them. Germline CDR1 SGHVS, CDR2 FQNEAQ. The CDR3 covers 15 residues. The DNA for the CDR3 is TGTGCCAGCAGCCGGTTACTAGGGGGGGAGGATACGCAGTATTTT. This encodes CASSRLLGGEDTQYF.

The CDR3 DNA follows: TGTGCCAGCAGGGGGACTGAGGAAGCTTTCTTT. It specifies CASRGTEEAFF. V is TRBV2 and J is TRBJ1-1, with a weak D call TRBD1 (5 bases). CDR3 size: 11 residues. Trimming stripped 6 bases from V and 8 bases from J, with 10 bases between. Germline loops: CDR1 SNHLY, CDR2 FYNNEI.

The chain employs TRBV20-1 and TRBJ1-5, with D perhaps matching TRBD1 (5 bases). V dropped 3 bases and J dropped 3 bases, with 9 bases sitting between them. CDR1 is DFQATT and CDR2 is SNEGSKA in the germline V gene (reference sequence). The CDR3 runs to 13 residues. CDR3 sequence (DNA): TGCAGTGCTAGGGGACCGCCCAATCAGCCCCAGCATTTT. It is translated as CSARGPPNQPQHF.

Details on this clonotype: A read error may produce the germline difference seen at one junction end. V usage is TRBV11-2 and J usage is TRBJ2-1, with 10 bases fitting TRBD2. The CDR3 totals 19 residues. CDR1 and CDR2 (germline): SGHAT, FQNNGV. This CDR3 is CASSLQAIGTSASYIEQFF. The CDR3 DNA reads TGTGCCAGCAGCCTACAAGCGATAGGGACTAGCGCCTCCTACATTGAGCAGTTCTTC.

V gene TRBV25-1 combines with J gene TRBJ2-7, with 12 nucleotides matching TRBD2. Germline loops: CDR1 MGHDK, CDR2 SYGVNS. The CDR3 is 16 residues long. The V gene end was trimmed by 1 base and the J gene end by 2 bases; junction bases not matched to a gene: 3. CDR3 nucleotide sequence: TGTGCCAGCAGTGAATTTCCTAGCGGGAGGGCCTACGAGCAGTACTTC. This translates into CASSEFPSGRAYEQYF.

This clonotype was seen ten or more times. The CDR3 here is CASSLTPAYEQYF. As DNA, the CDR3 is TGTGCCAGCAGCCTAACGCCAGCCTACGAGCAGTACTTC. This rearrangement joins TRBV7-2 to TRBJ2-7, with D unclear. The V and J ends lost 5 bases and 2 bases respectively, with 10 bases between them. The CDR3 is made up of 13 amino acids. Germline V CDR1 and CDR2: SGHTA, FQGNSA.

Ten or more counts support this clonotype. The chain joins TRBV12-3 or TRBV12-4 to TRBJ2-5, with D perhaps TRBD1 (8 bases). The CDR3 is made up of 14 amino acids. The ends were cut back, 6 bases at V and 5 bases at J, with 16 bases in the middle. The CDR3 DNA reads TGTGCCAGCAGCCCCGGACAGGGAGGGGAGACCCAGTACTTC. Encoded protein: CASSPGQGGETQYF.

This clonotype turned up a few times. The chain recombines TRBV3-1 with TRBJ1-3, with D perhaps TRBD1 (6 bases). The CDR3 extends over 15 amino acids. Deletions cut 2 bases from V and 0 bases from J, with 8 bases between. Per the germline V gene, CDR1 is LGHDT and CDR2 is YNNKEL (reference sequence). The CDR3 sequence is CASSQSGVSGNTIYF. CDR3 sequence (DNA): TGTGCCAGCAGCCAATCAGGGGTCTCTGGAAACACCATATATTTT.

This chain uses TRBV2 with TRBJ2-3, with 8 positions matching TRBD1. Looked up from germline, CDR1 is SNHLY and CDR2 is FYNNEI. The CDR3 is made up of 14 amino acids. V lost 2 bases to trimming and J lost 4 bases; unmatched junction nucleotides: 2. CDR3 in DNA: TGTGCCAGCAGTGAACAGGGGGCAGCAGATACGCAGTATTTT. Translation gives CASSEQGAADTQYF.

There are many counts of this clonotype. The chain joins TRBV29-1 to TRBJ1-4; 8 nucleotides agree with TRBD1. The CDR3 has 13 residues. Germline V gene sequence: CDR1 SQVTM, CDR2 ANQGSEA. With V trimmed by 4 bases and J by 8 bases, 6 bases remained unmatched. CDR3 in DNA: TGCAGCGTTGGGGGGGGGACAGGCGAAAAACTGTTTTTT. Amino acids: CSVGGGTGEKLFF.

In its sample, this clonotype was seen many times. The chain links TRBV3-1 to TRBJ2-5; D may be TRBD1 (5 bases). This CDR3 is 15 amino acids long. V shed 0 bases and J shed 2 bases, with 10 bases lying between them. The germline V gene encodes CDR1 LGHDT and CDR2 YNNKEL (reference sequence). The CDR3 nucleotides are TGTGCCAGCAGCCAAGATTGGGGCAGGCAAGAGACCCAGTACTTC. Translated, it gives CASSQDWGRQETQYF.

V gene TRBV10-3 combines with J gene TRBJ2-5, with 12 nucleotides matching TRBD1. J lost 5 bases, V lost 6 bases, and 4 bases had no gene match. CDR1 is ENHRY and CDR2 is SYGVKD in the germline V gene. CDR3 length: 14 residues. The CDR3 DNA sequence: TGTGCCATCAGCCGGGACAGGGGGCCCGAGACCCAGTACTTC. It specifies CAISRDRGPETQYF.

The table lists this clonotype with many counts. V gene TRBV20-1 combines with J gene TRBJ2-1, with D unclear. V lost 2 bases and J lost 2, with 13 bases in between. The CDR3 is 15 residues long. Germline CDR1 is DFQATT and CDR2 is SNEGSKA (reference sequence). The CDR3 region is CSARSSIGAYNEQFF. The CDR3 DNA reads as TGCAGTGCTAGAAGTAGCATCGGAGCCTACAATGAGCAGTTCTTC.

This clonotype is labeled as medium-sized. This chain connects TRBV4-3 to TRBJ2-3, with 11 positions matching TRBD2. Germline V gives CDR1 LGHNA, CDR2 YSLEER. The CDR3 runs 18 residues. Germline trimming cut 1 base from V and 7 bases from J; bases unmatched to any gene: 13. The CDR3 DNA is TGCGCCAGCAGCCAAGGCACTAGCGGGAGTTCCAGATTGAATACGCAGTATTTT. Translated, it gives CASSQGTSGSSRLNTQYF.

This clonotype was found many times. This chain connects TRBV7-8 to TRBJ2-4; 10 bases match TRBD1. From germline, CDR1 is SGHVS and CDR2 FQNEAQ. Trimming at V came to 2 bases and at J to 13 bases, leaving 8 bases not matched to a gene. The CDR3 covers 14 residues. CDR3 residues: CASSLLTGGAGQYF. DNA for the CDR3: TGTGCCAGCAGCTTATTGACAGGGGGCGCGGGCCAGTACTTC.

This clonotype came up a few times. This chain links TRBV6-5 with TRBJ2-5; the D is unclear. The germline V and J ends were trimmed by 0 bases and 3 bases, with 5 bases remaining between them. The length of the CDR3 is 13 residues. Germline CDR1 and CDR2: MNHEY and SVGAGI. CDR3 bases: TGTGCCAGCAGTTACTCTTCAAAAGAGACCCAGTACTTC. This codes for CASSYSSKETQYF.

The chain uses TRBV3-1 and TRBJ1-1; 8 nucleotides match TRBD1. In germline, CDR1 is LGHDT, CDR2 YNNKEL (reference sequence). The CDR3 is 14 amino acids. V was clipped by 6 bases and J by 8 bases; unmatched bases: 11. The CDR3: CASSPRGRFEEAFF. DNA of the CDR3: TGTGCCAGCAGTCCCAGGGGGCGCTTCGAGGAAGCTTTCTTT.